The clone carrying this TCR beta chain occurred once. Primers: 60 Vbeta forward and 13 Jbeta reverse. TCRdb keeps only in-frame clones here, not all; method: immunoSEQ multiplex PCR. The table lists under 200,000 clones, less than 75% of them singletons. The germline gives CDR1 SGDLS, CDR2 YYNGEE. V dropped 4 bases and J dropped 3; count of bases not matched to a gene: 4. The CDR3 runs to 14 residues. These data are taken from a study of cytomegalovirus exposure and HLA in healthy donors. This receptor was identified in a girl under 18 in good health and CMV-seronegative. Sequences were obtained from PBMCs. V gene TRBV9 combines with J gene TRBJ2-1; 7 nucleotides align to TRBD2. CDR3: CASSPWGGYNEQFF. The CDR3 DNA reads TGTGCCAGCAGCCCATGGGGGGGCTACAATGAGCAGTTCTTC.